The subject of this entry is one T cell receptor beta chain. Its antigen remains unidentified. 60 Vbeta and 13 Jbeta primers were used in PCR. Sequencing used immunoSEQ multiplex PCR; TCRdb keeps in-frame clones, though not all of them. Altogether about 90,000 clones are present, roughly 60% being singletons, with the ten largest covering approximately 21%. This sample is drawn from a study of cytomegalovirus exposure and HLA in healthy donors. Study-wide findings and caveats: Sequencing probably produced one cluster of sequence variants that were highly shared.

This CDR3 region has 14 residues. Germline values: CDR1 MNHEY, CDR2 SVGAGI. V lost 2 bases and J lost 5, with 13 bases in between. The material sequenced was PBMCs. The sequence was obtained from a woman aged 50 to 65 in good health and CMV-seropositive. The V gene is TRBV6-5, the J gene TRBJ2-7, with D tentatively TRBD2 (5 bases). The CDR3 DNA reads TGTGCCAGCAGTTACGCCACAGCGGCCGACGAGCAGTACTTC. As protein: CASSYATAADEQYF.